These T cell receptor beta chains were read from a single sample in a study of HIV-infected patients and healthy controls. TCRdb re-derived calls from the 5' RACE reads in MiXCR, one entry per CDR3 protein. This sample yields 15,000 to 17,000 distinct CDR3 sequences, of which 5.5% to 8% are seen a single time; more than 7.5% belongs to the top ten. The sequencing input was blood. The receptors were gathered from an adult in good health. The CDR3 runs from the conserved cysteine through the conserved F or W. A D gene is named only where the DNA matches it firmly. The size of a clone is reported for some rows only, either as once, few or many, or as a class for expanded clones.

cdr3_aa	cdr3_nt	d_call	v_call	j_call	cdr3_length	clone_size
CASSTQFRTGELFF	TGTGCCAGCAGTACCCAGTTCAGGACCGGGGAGCTGTTTTTT	-	TRBV6-5	TRBJ2-2	14	many
CASSSGSYNEQFF	TGTGCCAGTAGTTCAGGGTCCTACAATGAGCAGTTCTTC	-	TRBV19	TRBJ2-1	13	medium-sized
CASPGAGSGANVLTF	TGTGCCTCGCCCGGGGCTGGGTCTGGGGCCAACGTCCTGACTTTC	-	TRBV30	TRBJ2-6	15	medium-sized
CASSGSRYQETQYF	TGTGCCAGCAGCGGCTCTAGGTACCAAGAGACCCAGTACTTC	-	TRBV7-2	TRBJ2-5	14	few
CASRPGTGLVSGANVLTF	TGTGCCAGCAGACCAGGGACAGGGCTCGTCTCTGGGGCCAACGTCCTGACTTTC	TRBD1	TRBV28	TRBJ2-6	18	-
CASSPSSGSAYEQYF	TGCGCCAGCAGCCCTTCTAGCGGGAGTGCCTACGAGCAGTACTTC	TRBD2	TRBV4-3	TRBJ2-7	15	many
CASRGQVTDTQYF	TGTGCCAGCAGGGGACAGGTCACAGATACGCAGTATTTT	TRBD1	TRBV2	TRBJ2-3	13	many
CASSRQGVAGANVLTF	TGTGCCAGCAGCCGACAGGGTGTGGCTGGGGCCAACGTCCTGACTTTC	TRBD1	TRBV7-9	TRBJ2-6	16	many
CASSLKVGRPTDTQYF	TGTGCCAGCAGCTTAAAAGTCGGCAGACCCACAGATACGCAGTATTTT	-	TRBV7-2	TRBJ2-3	16	many
CSANQGGEPQHF	TGCAGTGCTAATCAGGGGGGGGAGCCCCAGCATTTT	TRBD1	TRBV20-1	TRBJ1-5	12	-
CSARDTGTGTSVEQYF	TGCAGTGCTAGAGATACGGGGACCGGGACTAGCGTCGAGCAGTACTTC	TRBD2	TRBV20-1	TRBJ2-7	16	many
CASSPGQDNYGYTF	TGTGCCAGCTCACCGGGACAGGATAACTATGGCTACACCTTC	TRBD1	TRBV18	TRBJ1-2	14	many
CASSVGVNTEAFF	TGTGCCAGCTCAGTCGGGGTGAACACTGAAGCTTTCTTT	-	TRBV18	TRBJ1-1	13	many
CASSPFPGPTDTQYF	TGTGCCAGCTCACCATTTCCGGGACCCACAGATACGCAGTATTTT	-	TRBV18	TRBJ2-3	15	many
CASSYSEGSGANVLTF	TGTGCCAGCAGTTACTCGGAAGGGTCTGGGGCCAACGTCCTGACTTTC	-	TRBV6-2/TRBV6-3	TRBJ2-6	16	many
CSASEGLAGGPRDEQYF	TGCAGTGCTAGTGAGGGACTAGCGGGAGGGCCGAGGGACGAGCAGTACTTC	TRBD2	TRBV20-1	TRBJ2-7	17	many
CASSLTSTPGKEQFF	TGTGCCAGCAGCTTAACGTCCACCCCCGGGAAGGAGCAGTTCTTC	-	TRBV7-3	TRBJ2-1	15	many
CASSREPPGTSGSYEQYF	TGCGCCAGCAGCCGAGAGCCCCCCGGGACTAGCGGGAGCTACGAGCAGTACTTC	TRBD2	TRBV4-1	TRBJ2-7	18	many
CASSPSGSSYNEQFF	TGTGCCAGCAGCCCGAGCGGAAGCTCCTACAATGAGCAGTTCTTC	-	TRBV5-4	TRBJ2-1	15	-
CSARRREGLFVYNEQFF	TGCAGTGCTAGGAGGCGGGAGGGCCTGTTCGTCTACAATGAGCAGTTCTTC	TRBD2	TRBV20-1	TRBJ2-1	17	-
CSALDPGKQNTEAFF	TGCAGCGCACTAGACCCAGGGAAACAAAACACTGAAGCTTTCTTT	-	TRBV29-1	TRBJ1-1	15	many
CASSLASGGTGNTIYF	TGTGCCAGCAGCTTAGCGAGTGGGGGTACCGGAAACACCATATATTTT	-	TRBV7-2	TRBJ1-3	16	few
CASSLQDGDTQYF	TGTGCCAGCTCCCTCCAAGACGGGGATACGCAGTATTTT	-	TRBV5-4	TRBJ2-3	13	many
CASSSHGGGEKLFF	TGTGCCAGCAGTTCTCACGGGGGAGGGGAAAAACTGTTTTTT	-	TRBV12-3/TRBV12-4	TRBJ1-4	14	many
CASSQESIEMNTEAFF	TGTGCCAGCAGCCAAGAATCGATTGAGATGAACACTGAAGCTTTCTTT	-	TRBV4-2	TRBJ1-1	16	many
CSVLPDGLARFSRETQYF	TGCAGCGTCCTACCAGATGGACTAGCGAGGTTCAGCAGAGAGACCCAGTACTTC	TRBD2	TRBV29-1	TRBJ2-5	18	many
CASSARQGSDTQYF	TGTGCCAGCAGTGCCCGACAGGGTTCAGATACGCAGTATTTT	TRBD1	TRBV7-3	TRBJ2-3	14	many
CASSYSNEKLFF	TGCGCCAGCAGTTACAGCAATGAAAAACTGTTTTTT	-	TRBV5-1	TRBJ1-4	12	once
CASSGTGPTEAFF	TGTGCCAGCAGCGGAACAGGGCCCACTGAAGCTTTCTTT	-	TRBV7-9	TRBJ1-1	13	many
CASSLGTEDPGYTF	TGTGCCAGCAGCTTAGGGACAGAAGATCCTGGCTACACCTTC	-	TRBV7-9	TRBJ1-2	14	many
CASSYLPVDTQYF	TGTGCCAGCAGTTACCTTCCCGTAGATACGCAGTATTTT	-	TRBV27	TRBJ2-3	13	few
CASSRTVSNQPQHF	TGTGCCAGCAGTCGGACGGTTAGCAATCAGCCCCAGCATTTT	-	TRBV7-2	TRBJ1-5	14	many
CASSLETGTVEAFF	TGCGCCAGCAGCTTGGAAACCGGGACAGTCGAAGCTTTCTTT	TRBD1	TRBV5-1	TRBJ1-1	14	-
CASRGRGHETQYF	TGTGCCAGCCGGGGTCGGGGGCATGAGACCCAGTACTTC	-	TRBV7-9	TRBJ2-5	13	many
CASSLAQIGSPLHF	TGTGCCAGCAGCTTAGCGCAAATCGGATCACCCCTCCACTTT	-	TRBV7-2	TRBJ1-6	14	many
CASSGLADPYEQYF	TGTGCCAGCTCGGGACTAGCGGACCCCTACGAGCAGTACTTC	TRBD2	TRBV18	TRBJ2-7	14	many
CASSYAGAFNQPQHF	TGTGCCAGCAGTTACGCAGGGGCGTTCAATCAGCCCCAGCATTTT	-	TRBV6-2/TRBV6-3	TRBJ1-5	15	medium-sized
CASSVSRGQPYGYTF	TGTGCCAGCAGCGTGAGTAGGGGGCAACCTTATGGCTACACCTTC	TRBD1	TRBV9	TRBJ1-2	15	-